This passage covers 20 T cell receptor beta chains from one sample sequenced in a study of metastatic and nonmetastatic thyroid tumors. TCRdb reanalyzed the PCR reads via MiXCR. The sample yields 7,300 or so clones, 27% seen once. Patients were all untreated before their thyroid surgery. Sequenced: adjacent normal tissue. The receptors stem from a female donor with papillary thyroid cancer or a benign thyroid nodule (not recorded which). Some clones in this sample may be carry-over from other donors' samples.

This clone was observed a handful of times. The chain has TRBV15 and TRBJ1-5; no definite D call. CDR1 LNHNV and CDR2 YYDKDF come from the germline V gene (reference sequence). This CDR3 comprises 15 residues. Trimming shortened V by 1 base and J by 11 bases, and 18 bases separated the two germline ends. CDR3 in DNA: TGTGCCACCAGCAGAGGAACCCAGCGGGATGAGACCCAGCATTTT. Translating it yields CATSRGTQRDETQHF.

Ten or more counts support this clone. The chain couples TRBV9 to TRBJ1-3, with D possibly being TRBD1 (6 bases). CDR3 size: 13 residues. Germline values: CDR1 SGDLS, CDR2 YYNGEE. V was pared by 6 bases and J by 4 bases, with 11 bases between. CDR3 coding DNA: TGTGCCAGCAACCCAGGGGCCGGAAACACCATATATTTT. It yields the protein CASNPGAGNTIYF.

This clone has just a few counts. The chain links TRBV25-1 to TRBJ2-2; TRBD2 matches 8 bases. Looked up from germline, CDR1 is MGHDK and CDR2 is SYGVNS. The junction had 12 bases not matched to a gene; V was cut back by 6 bases and J by 0 bases. The CDR3 sequence is 18 residues long. Here the CDR3 reads CASSVTGTRGTNTGELFF. DNA of the CDR3: TGTGCCAGCAGCGTGACCGGGACTAGAGGCACGAACACCGGGGAGCTGTTTTTT.

This rearrangement joins TRBV30 to TRBJ2-7, with D hard to call. CDR3 length: 12 residues. V lost 3 bases and J lost 2, with 8 bases in between. CDR1 and CDR2 from the germline V gene are GTSNPN and SVGIG (reference sequence). CDR3 DNA: TGTGCCTGGAGCAAAGCCCCCTACGAGCAGTACTTC. Translation: CAWSKAPYEQYF.

This clone was found a few times. The V call is TRBV29-1, the J call TRBJ2-7; 15 positions match TRBD2. Germline CDR1 reads SQVTM; CDR2 reads ANQGSEA. The CDR3 runs to 15 residues. Losses at the gene ends were 0 bases for V and 4 bases for J; bases not matched to a gene: 1. The CDR3: CSVEEGTSGRYEQYV. CDR3 DNA: TGCAGCGTTGAAGAGGGGACTAGCGGGAGGTACGAGCAGTACGTC.

This clone was detected many times. The V gene is TRBV7-9, the J gene TRBJ1-1; D is unresolved. V shed 5 bases and J shed 0 bases, with 7 bases lying between them. The CDR3 has 13 amino acids. Germline V gives CDR1 SEHNR, CDR2 FQNEAQ (reference sequence). The CDR3 nucleotides are TGTGCCAGCAGCCAACCTCTGAACACTGAAGCTTTCTTT. Translation: CASSQPLNTEAFF.

With respect to this clone: Compared with germline, one end of the junction differs, possibly owing to a read error. The CDR3, as DNA: TGCAGTGCCCCGGCCGAGGACCTCTACGATCAGTACTTC. Amino acid sequence: CSAPAEDLYDQYF. The V gene is TRBV20-1, the J gene TRBJ2-7; no clear D. The CDR3 is made up of 13 amino acids. The germline V gene encodes CDR1 DFQATT and CDR2 SNEGSKA (reference sequence).

This clone qualifies as medium-sized. The chain has TRBV15 and TRBJ1-2; a weak D match, TRBD1 (5 bases). Trimming took off 0 bases at V and 5 bases at J, with 10 bases between the two ends. The CDR3 runs 14 residues. CDR1 and CDR2 from the germline V gene are LNHNV and YYDKDF (reference sequence). The chain's CDR3 is CATSRDRQQYGYTF. The DNA for the CDR3 is TGTGCCACCAGCAGAGATAGACAGCAATATGGCTACACCTTC.

This clone came up a few times. The chain employs TRBV24-1 and TRBJ2-1, with a weak D call TRBD1 (6 bases). Germline loops: CDR1 KGHDR, CDR2 SFDVKD. V was trimmed by 5 bases and J by 8 bases, leaving 15 bases between them. The CDR3 loop spans 14 amino acids. CDR3 in DNA: TGTGCCACCAGTGCAGGACAGCCCTCCGATGAGCAGTTCTTC. It codes for CATSAGQPSDEQFF.

This clone has at least ten counts. V and J are TRBV18 and TRBJ1-2; D ambiguous. Trimming removed 4 bases from V and 8 bases from J, with 26 bases in between. In germline, CDR1 is KGHSH, CDR2 LQKENI. This CDR3 comprises 17 residues. This CDR3 reads CASSLIGPNFNSYGYTF. For the CDR3, the DNA is TGTGCCAGCTCACTAATCGGACCCAACTTTAATTCGTACGGCTACACCTTC.

This clone came up a few times. The V and J genes are TRBV2 and TRBJ2-1, with D hard to call. Germline V CDR1 and CDR2: SNHLY, FYNNEI. The CDR3 runs 12 residues. V was cut by 6 bases and J by 8 bases, with 11 bases left in between. CDR3 region: CASSNRHYEQFF. Here the CDR3 DNA reads TGTGCCAGCAGCAACAGACACTATGAGCAGTTCTTC.

This rearrangement joins TRBV6-1 to TRBJ2-1; D may be TRBD2 (6 bases). The V and J ends lost 6 bases and 7 bases respectively, with 13 bases between them. The length of the CDR3 is 13 residues. CDR1 MNHNS and CDR2 SASEGT come from the germline V gene. DNA for the CDR3: TGTGCCAGCAGAGGTCTAGCGTTGAATGAGCAGTTCTTC. Protein: CASRGLALNEQFF.

On this clone: Here the CDR3 omits its conserved ending phenylalanine or tryptophan, so a read error is the likely source. The DNA is omitted, as the CDR3 cannot be located on it reliably, and the CDR3 follows TCRdb's listing. The chain has TRBV6-1 and TRBJ1-4. In germline, CDR1 is MNHNS, CDR2 SASEGT. The CDR3 length is 12 residues, termini included. CDR3: CASSVQGEQVFL.

J is TRBJ1-2 and V is TRBV5-6; D might be TRBD1 (6 bases). This CDR3 contains 13 residues. The V end was cut by 0 bases, the J end by 8 bases, with 11 bases between. The germline gives CDR1 SGHDT, CDR2 YYEEEE. CDR3 sequence reads: CASSLGPGDGYTF. DNA of the CDR3: TGTGCCAGCAGCTTGGGTCCAGGGGACGGCTACACCTTC.

Points on this clone: The junction differs from germline at one of its ends, possibly a read error. The V gene is TRBV29-1, the J gene TRBJ1-1; perhaps TRBD1 as D (5 bases). CDR3 size: 14 residues. Germline CDR1 reads SQVTM; CDR2 reads ANQGSEA. DNA of the CDR3: TGCAGCGTTGAGCAGGGAACGGGAGGCACTGAAGCTTTATTT. Encoded protein: CSVEQGTGGTEALF. Drawing the rest from reference TRBV29-1 and TRBJ1-1, the complete variable domain is SAVISQKPSRDICQRGTSLTIQCQVDSQVTMMFWYRQQPGQSLTLIATANQGSEATYESGFVIDKFPISRPNLTFSTLTVSNMSPEDSSIYLCSVEQGTGGTEALFGQGTRLTVV.

This clone has a count of ten or more. With a much larger clone just one base away, this may be a read error. Other nucleotide sequences from this sample produce the same CDR3. V and J are TRBV28 and TRBJ2-7; D gene ambiguous. Trimming took 6 bases from V and 5 from J, leaving 14 bases between them. The CDR3 has 13 amino acids. Germline V CDR1 and CDR2: MDHEN, SYDVKM. CDR3 residues: CASSQTGQNEQYF. CDR3 nucleotide sequence: TGTGCCAGCAGCCAAACCGGGCAAAACGAGCAGTACTTC.

This clone was detected many times. This sample includes further DNA sequences coding for the same CDR3. The chain carries TRBV9 and TRBJ2-3; TRBD1 might be the D (5 bases). There are 15 residues in the CDR3. Germline assignment: CDR1 SGDLS and CDR2 YYNGEE. V lost 0 bases and J lost 1, with 9 bases in between. CDR3 protein: CASSVGGRGTDTQYF. The CDR3 DNA reads as TGTGCCAGCAGCGTAGGCGGCAGGGGCACAGATACGCAGTATTTT.

By sample fraction, this clone is medium-sized. This chain uses TRBV14 with TRBJ2-7; D remains ambiguous. The V end was cut by 7 bases, the J end by 3 bases, with 19 bases between. The CDR3 runs 15 residues. Germline CDR1 and CDR2: SGHDN and FVKESK. The DNA for the CDR3 is TGTGCCAGCAATCCGACCGGGTCCCAGCGCTACGAGCAGTACTTC. Its protein product is CASNPTGSQRYEQYF.

The chain employs TRBV2 and TRBJ2-7; weak D call: TRBD2 (5 bases). Germline CDR1 SNHLY, CDR2 FYNNEI. This CDR3 has 14 amino acids. V lost 6 bases, J lost 3 bases, and 15 bases lay in between. The CDR3, as DNA: TGTGCCAGCAGCTCCGTGACGGGGATCTACGAGCAGTACTTC. This sequence encodes CASSSVTGIYEQYF. The full variable domain, rest sourced from reference TRBV2 and TRBJ2-7, is EPEVTQTPSHQVTQMGQEVILRCVPISNHLYFYWYRQILGQKVEFLVSFYNNEISEKSEIFDDQFSVERPDGSNFTLKIRSTKLEDSAMYFCASSSVTGIYEQYFGPGTRLTVT.

This clone was counted ten times or more. The rearrangement uses TRBV29-1 and TRBJ2-7; D remains unclear. Germline CDR1 reads SQVTM; CDR2 reads ANQGSEA. The CDR3 sequence is 15 residues long. Trimming left V 4 bases short and J 0 bases short, with 16 bases between. Written as DNA, the CDR3 is TGCAGCGTTGCCGATCCTAGACGGAGCTCCTACGAGCAGTACTTC. Protein product: CSVADPRRSSYEQYF.